The clone carrying this T cell receptor beta chain was seen more than once but under ten times. Its target is unknown. The source of the sample is a study of post-analysis software for immune sequencing data. Study-wide background: The patients showed relapsing-remitting, secondary progressive and progressive-relapsing multiple sclerosis courses.

Sequencing libraries made from TCR beta cDNA carried unique molecular identifiers. T cells, about 0.95 to 11 million of them, yielded hundreds of thousands of cDNA molecules. TCRdb fed the PCR reads into MiXCR, producing one record per CDR3 protein. Of some 800,000 distinct CDR3 sequences in the sample, just over 45% were seen once. Study findings and constraints: Those with multiple sclerosis, the patient group, showed significantly lower normalized Chao1 diversity than controls. Roughly 5 TRBV segments occurring more often in patients than controls included TRBV5-6, TRBV5-1 and TRBV20-1. Batch-mates among the samples co-clustered strongly by F measure.

This CDR3 spans 16 amino acids. Germline CDR1 is ENHRY and CDR2 is SYGVKD. Trimming stripped 4 bases from V and 10 bases from J, with 23 bases between. The chain carries TRBV10-3 and TRBJ2-1; no definite D call. The clonotype was recovered from a girl aged 5-17 years with multiple sclerosis. The specimen was blood. The CDR3 loop reads CAISVRPSTETGEQFF. Written as DNA, the CDR3 is TGTGCCATCAGTGTCCGCCCCAGCACAGAAACCGGCGAGCAGTTCTTC.